A single sample gave rise to the 2 T cell receptor beta chains below, sequenced in a study of T-cell reconstitution after alpha-beta-depleted transplantation in children. It was with unique molecular identifiers that the TCRbeta library was prepared. MiXCR, applied by TCRdb to the PCR reads, yields one record per CDR3 protein. Of 350,000 to 400,000 distinct CDR3 sequences in the sample, 20% were seen once. Here the sequenced sample was PBMCs from the stem cell graft donor, taken from the stem cell graft. These receptors were obtained from a human donor who donated a stem cell graft to a child with acute myeloid leukemia.

The rearrangement uses TRBV5-1 and TRBJ1-1; TRBD1 matches at 9 bases. Germline lookup yields CDR1 SGHRS and CDR2 YFSETQ. After removal of 6 bases from V and 5 bases from J, the junction contained 11 bases not matched to a gene. This CDR3 has 15 amino acids. CDR3 sequence reads: CASIGQGMGATEAFF. The CDR3, as DNA: TGCGCCAGCATCGGACAGGGGATGGGCGCAACTGAAGCTTTCTTT.

This clonotype was recorded a few times. The chain joins TRBV6-4 to TRBJ2-1; possibly TRBD1 or TRBD2 for D (7 bases each). CDR1 and CDR2 (germline): MRHNA, SNTAGT. With 2 bases removed from V and 4 bases from J, the gap between germline ends came to 18 bases. The CDR3 is 17 residues long. CDR3 in DNA: TGTGCCAGCAGTGACCCCATTCAGGGGGGGGAATACAATGAGCAGTTCTTC. Amino acid sequence: CASSDPIQGGEYNEQFF.